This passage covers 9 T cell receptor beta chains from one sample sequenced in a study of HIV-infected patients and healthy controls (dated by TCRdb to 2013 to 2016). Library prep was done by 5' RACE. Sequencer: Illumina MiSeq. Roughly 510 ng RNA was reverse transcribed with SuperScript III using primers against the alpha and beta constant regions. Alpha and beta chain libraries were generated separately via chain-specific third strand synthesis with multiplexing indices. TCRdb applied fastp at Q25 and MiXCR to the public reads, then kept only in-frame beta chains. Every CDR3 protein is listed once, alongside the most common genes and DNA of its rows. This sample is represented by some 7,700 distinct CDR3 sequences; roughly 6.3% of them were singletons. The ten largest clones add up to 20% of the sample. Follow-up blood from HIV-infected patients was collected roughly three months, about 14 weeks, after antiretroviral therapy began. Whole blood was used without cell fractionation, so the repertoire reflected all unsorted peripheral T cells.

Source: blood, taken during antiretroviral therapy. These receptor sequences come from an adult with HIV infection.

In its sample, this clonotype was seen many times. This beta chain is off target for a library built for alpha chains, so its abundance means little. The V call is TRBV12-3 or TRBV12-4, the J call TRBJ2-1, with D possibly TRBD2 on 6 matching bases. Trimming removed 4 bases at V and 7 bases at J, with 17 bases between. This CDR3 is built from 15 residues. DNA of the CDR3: TGTGCCAGCAGTTATCCTTCGGGACTTCGAAATGAGCAGTTCTTC. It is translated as CASSYPSGLRNEQFF.

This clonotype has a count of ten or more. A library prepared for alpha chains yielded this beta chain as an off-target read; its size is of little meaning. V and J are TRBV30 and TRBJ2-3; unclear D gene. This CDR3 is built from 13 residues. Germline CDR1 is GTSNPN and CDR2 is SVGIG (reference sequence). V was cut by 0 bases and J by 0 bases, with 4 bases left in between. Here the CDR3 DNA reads TGTGCCTGGAGTGTACTGAGCACAGATACGCAGTATTTT. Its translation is CAWSVLSTDTQYF.

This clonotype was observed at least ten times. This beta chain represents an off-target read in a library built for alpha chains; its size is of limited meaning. This chain's CDR3 is CASSPPTANTEAFF. The DNA for the CDR3 is TGTGCCAGCAGTCCCCCGACAGCAAACACTGAAGCTTTCTTT. This chain uses TRBV27 with TRBJ1-1, with D tentatively TRBD1 (5 bases). The germline CDR1 and CDR2 sequences are MNHEY and SMNVEV (reference sequence). This CDR3 has 14 residues. The ends were cut back, 5 bases at V and 2 bases at J, with 12 bases in the middle.

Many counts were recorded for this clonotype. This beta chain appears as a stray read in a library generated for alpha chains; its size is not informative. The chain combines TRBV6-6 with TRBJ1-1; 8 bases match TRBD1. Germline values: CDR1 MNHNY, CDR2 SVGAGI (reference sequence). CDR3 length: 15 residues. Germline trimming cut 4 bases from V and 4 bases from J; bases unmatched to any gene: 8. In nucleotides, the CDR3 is TGTGCCAGCAGTTCCGGGACAGGTCTGAGCACTGAAGCTTTCTTT. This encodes CASSSGTGLSTEAFF.

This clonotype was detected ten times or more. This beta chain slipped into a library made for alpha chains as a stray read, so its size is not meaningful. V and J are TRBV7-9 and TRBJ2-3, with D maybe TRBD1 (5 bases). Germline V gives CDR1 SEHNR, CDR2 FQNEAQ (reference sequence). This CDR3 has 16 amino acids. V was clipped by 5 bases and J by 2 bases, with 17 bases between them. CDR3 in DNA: TGTGCCAGCAGCCCCGGACACTCCCTTCTCACAGATACGCAGTATTTT. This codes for CASSPGHSLLTDTQYF.

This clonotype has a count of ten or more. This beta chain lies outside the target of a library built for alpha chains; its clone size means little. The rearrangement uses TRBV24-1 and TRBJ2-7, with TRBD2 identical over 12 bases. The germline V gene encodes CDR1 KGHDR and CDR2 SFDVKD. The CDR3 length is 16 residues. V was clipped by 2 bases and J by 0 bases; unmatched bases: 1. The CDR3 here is CATSDSTSGSSYEQYF. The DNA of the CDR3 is TGTGCCACCAGTGATTCGACTAGCGGGAGCTCCTACGAGCAGTACTTC.

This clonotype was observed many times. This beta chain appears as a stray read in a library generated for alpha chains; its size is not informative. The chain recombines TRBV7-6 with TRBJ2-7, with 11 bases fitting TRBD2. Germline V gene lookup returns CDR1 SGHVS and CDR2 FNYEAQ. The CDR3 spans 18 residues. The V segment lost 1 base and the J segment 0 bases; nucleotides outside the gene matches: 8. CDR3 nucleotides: TGTGCCAGCAGCTTAGGGACACTAGCGGGGGCCTCCTCCTACGAGCAGTACTTC. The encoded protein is CASSLGTLAGASSYEQYF.

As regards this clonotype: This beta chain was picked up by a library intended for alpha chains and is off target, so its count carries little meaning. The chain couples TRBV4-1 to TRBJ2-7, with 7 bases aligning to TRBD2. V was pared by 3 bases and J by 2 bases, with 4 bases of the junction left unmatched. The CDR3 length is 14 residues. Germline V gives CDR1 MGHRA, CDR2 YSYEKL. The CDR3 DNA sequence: TGCGCCAGCAGCCACGAGGGAGGGACCTACGAGCAGTACTTC. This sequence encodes CASSHEGGTYEQYF.

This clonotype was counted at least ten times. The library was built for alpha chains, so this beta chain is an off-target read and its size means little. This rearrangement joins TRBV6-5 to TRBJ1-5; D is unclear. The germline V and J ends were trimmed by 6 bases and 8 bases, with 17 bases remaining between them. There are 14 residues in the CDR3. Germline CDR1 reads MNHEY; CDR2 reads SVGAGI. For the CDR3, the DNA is TGTGCCAGCAGCTCGTCCAGATACAACGAGCCCCAGCATTTT. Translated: CASSSSRYNEPQHF.